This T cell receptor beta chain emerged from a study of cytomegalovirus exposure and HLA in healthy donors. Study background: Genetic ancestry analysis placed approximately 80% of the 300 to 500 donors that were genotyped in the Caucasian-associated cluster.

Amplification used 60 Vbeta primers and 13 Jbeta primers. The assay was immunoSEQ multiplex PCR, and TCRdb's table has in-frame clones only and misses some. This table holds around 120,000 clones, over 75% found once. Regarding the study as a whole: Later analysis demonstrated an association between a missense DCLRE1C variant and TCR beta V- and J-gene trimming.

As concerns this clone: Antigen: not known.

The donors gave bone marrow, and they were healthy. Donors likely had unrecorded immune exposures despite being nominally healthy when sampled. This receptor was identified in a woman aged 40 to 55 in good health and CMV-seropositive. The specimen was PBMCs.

The CDR3 sequence is CASSPGLAGVYEQYF. CDR3 in DNA: TGTGCCAGCAGCCCAGGACTAGCGGGAGTGTACGAGCAGTACTTC. The genes are TRBV13 and TRBJ2-7; 13 bases map to TRBD2. CDR3 length: 15 amino acids. Germline-derived CDR1 and CDR2 are PRHDT and FYEKMQ (reference sequence). Trimming cost V 5 bases and J 4 bases; bases outside gene matches: 5.